This TCR beta chain was sequenced in a study of CD8 T cells in Susac syndrome. RNA amounts of roughly 0.45 to 1 ug underwent reverse transcription with random hexamers. TCRdb processed the immunoSEQ multiplex PCR reads anew with MiXCR; each CDR3 protein has one entry. The sample records around 45,000 distinct CDR3 sequences, more than 85% being singletons. This clonotype was recorded once. Germline V lookup: CDR1 SGHVS, CDR2 FQNEAQ. The CDR3 is 16 residues long. Trimming removed 5 bases from V and 3 bases from J, with 19 bases in between. The chain uses TRBV7-8 and TRBJ1-2; D possibly corresponds to TRBD1 (6 bases). This clonotype was sampled from a human donor in good health. What was sequenced was CD8+ T cells from PBMCs. The CDR3 DNA reads as TGTGCCAGCAGCCTAGGGGGGGGTTTGAGTGACTATGGCTACACCTTC. Protein sequence: CASSLGGGLSDYGYTF.